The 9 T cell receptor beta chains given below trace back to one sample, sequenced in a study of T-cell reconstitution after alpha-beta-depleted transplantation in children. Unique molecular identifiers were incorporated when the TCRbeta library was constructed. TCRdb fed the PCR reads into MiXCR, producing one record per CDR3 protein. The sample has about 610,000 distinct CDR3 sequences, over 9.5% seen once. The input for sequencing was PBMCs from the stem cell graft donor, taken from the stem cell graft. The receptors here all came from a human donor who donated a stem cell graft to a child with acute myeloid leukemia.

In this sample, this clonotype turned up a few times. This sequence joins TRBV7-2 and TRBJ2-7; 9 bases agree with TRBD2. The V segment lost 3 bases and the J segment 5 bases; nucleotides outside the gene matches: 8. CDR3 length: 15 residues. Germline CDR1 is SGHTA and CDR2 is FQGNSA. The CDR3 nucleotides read TGTGCCAGCAGCTTCTTAGCGGGAGTGGCCCACGAGCAGTACTTC. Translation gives CASSFLAGVAHEQYF.

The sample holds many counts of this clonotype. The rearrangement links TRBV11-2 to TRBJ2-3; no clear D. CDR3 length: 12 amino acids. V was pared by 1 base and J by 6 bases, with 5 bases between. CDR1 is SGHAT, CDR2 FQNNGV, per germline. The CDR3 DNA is TGTGCCAGCAGCTTAGGGCGGGATACGCAGTATTTT. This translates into CASSLGRDTQYF.

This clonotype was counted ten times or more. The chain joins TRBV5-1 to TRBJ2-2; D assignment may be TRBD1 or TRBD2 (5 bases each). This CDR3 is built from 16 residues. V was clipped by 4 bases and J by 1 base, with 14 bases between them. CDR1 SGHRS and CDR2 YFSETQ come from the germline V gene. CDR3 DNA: TGCGCCAGCAGCCCCTCTTGGGGGAGGAACACCGGGGAGCTGTTTTTT. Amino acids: CASSPSWGRNTGELFF.

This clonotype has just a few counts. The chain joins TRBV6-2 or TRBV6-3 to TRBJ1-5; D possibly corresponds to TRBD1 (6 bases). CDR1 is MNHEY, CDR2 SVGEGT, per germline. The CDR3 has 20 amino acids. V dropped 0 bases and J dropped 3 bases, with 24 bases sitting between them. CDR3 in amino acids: CASSYSAGQGLALANQPQHF. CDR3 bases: TGTGCCAGCAGTTACTCGGCGGGACAAGGCCTAGCACTAGCCAATCAGCCCCAGCATTTT.

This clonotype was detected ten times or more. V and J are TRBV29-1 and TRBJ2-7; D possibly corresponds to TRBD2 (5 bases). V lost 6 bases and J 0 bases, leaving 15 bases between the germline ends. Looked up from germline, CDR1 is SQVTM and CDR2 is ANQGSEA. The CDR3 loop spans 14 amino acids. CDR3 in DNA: TGCAGCGTCGCCCTGGACTGGAGCTCCTACGAGCAGTACTTC. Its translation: CSVALDWSSYEQYF.

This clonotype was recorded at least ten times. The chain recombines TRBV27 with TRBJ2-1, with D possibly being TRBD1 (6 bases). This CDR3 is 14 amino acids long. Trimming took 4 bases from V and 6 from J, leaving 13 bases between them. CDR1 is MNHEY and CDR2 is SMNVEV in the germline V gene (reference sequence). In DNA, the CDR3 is TGTGCCAGCAGTTACAGGGATATGTTCAATGAGCAGTTCTTC. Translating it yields CASSYRDMFNEQFF.

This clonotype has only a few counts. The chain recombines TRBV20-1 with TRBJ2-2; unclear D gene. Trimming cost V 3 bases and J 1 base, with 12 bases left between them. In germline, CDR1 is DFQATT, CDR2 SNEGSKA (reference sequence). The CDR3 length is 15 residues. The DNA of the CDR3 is TGCAGTGCTAGTTGGCATCTTATGAACACCGGGGAGCTGTTTTTT. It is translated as CSASWHLMNTGELFF.

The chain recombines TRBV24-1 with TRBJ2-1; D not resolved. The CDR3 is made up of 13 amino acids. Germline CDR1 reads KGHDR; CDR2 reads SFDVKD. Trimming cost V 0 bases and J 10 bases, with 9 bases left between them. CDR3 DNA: TGTGCCACCAGTGATTTGCATCAAGGAGAGCAGTTCTTC. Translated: CATSDLHQGEQFF.

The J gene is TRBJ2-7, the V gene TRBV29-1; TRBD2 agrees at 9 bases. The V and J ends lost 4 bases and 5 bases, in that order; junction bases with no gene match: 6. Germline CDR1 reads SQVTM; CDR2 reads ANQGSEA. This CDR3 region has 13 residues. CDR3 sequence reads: CSVVSSGSHEQYF. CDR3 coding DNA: TGCAGCGTTGTGAGTAGCGGGAGCCACGAGCAGTACTTC.